This TCR beta chain was sequenced for a study of OX40 agonist ivuxolimab in advanced cancers. Assay used: immunoSEQ multiplex PCR; TCRdb lists only in-frame clones, some missing. The sample holds about 140,000 clones, 90% seen once. The sample here was CD4+ or CD8+ T cells sorted from blood, taken in a trial of the OX40 agonist ivuxolimab. The receptor comes from an adult with an advanced solid tumor such as melanoma, head and neck, liver or kidney cancer.

DNA for the CDR3: TGTGCCAGCAGCACCCGGACTAGCGGAACGAACACCGGGGAGCTGTTTTTT. This encodes CASSTRTSGTNTGELFF. The chain links TRBV7-2 to TRBJ2-2; 10 bases map to TRBD2. The germline V gene has CDR1 SGHTA and CDR2 FQGNSA. There are 17 residues in the CDR3. V gave up 5 bases and J gave up 0 bases; unmatched junction bases: 6.